This T cell receptor (beta chain) was recovered during a study of shared clonotypes between healthy human individuals. Study-wide context: Donors consisted of two women and three men between 18 and 49.

The germline V and J ends were trimmed by 0 bases and 6 bases, with 19 bases remaining between them. Germline V gives CDR1 SGHRS, CDR2 YFSETQ. This CDR3 comprises 16 residues. In regard to this clone: Its antigen is as yet unknown.

The data were produced by immunoSEQ multiplex PCR, yet TCRdb's version contains in-frame clones alone and is incomplete. The table includes under 80,000 clones, 50% to 70% detected once. The study's findings and limits: Around 5% was the fraction of naive CD4 clonotypes found shared across a handful of donors. Naive subsets generally exceeded memory subsets in estimated richness.

To make CD8 memory, CD45RO+ cells were put together with CCR7-negative CD45RA+ TemRA cells. The chain has TRBV5-1 and TRBJ2-7; D not resolved. This sequence originates from a man aged 25-45 years in good health. The sample comprised memory CD8+ T cells sorted from blood. Subset defined: CD45RO+ cells pooled with CCR7-negative TemRA cells. CDR3 sequence: CASSLGVWRNSREQYF. CDR3 coding DNA: TGCGCCAGCAGCTTGGGAGTTTGGCGGAACTCTCGCGAGCAGTACTTC.